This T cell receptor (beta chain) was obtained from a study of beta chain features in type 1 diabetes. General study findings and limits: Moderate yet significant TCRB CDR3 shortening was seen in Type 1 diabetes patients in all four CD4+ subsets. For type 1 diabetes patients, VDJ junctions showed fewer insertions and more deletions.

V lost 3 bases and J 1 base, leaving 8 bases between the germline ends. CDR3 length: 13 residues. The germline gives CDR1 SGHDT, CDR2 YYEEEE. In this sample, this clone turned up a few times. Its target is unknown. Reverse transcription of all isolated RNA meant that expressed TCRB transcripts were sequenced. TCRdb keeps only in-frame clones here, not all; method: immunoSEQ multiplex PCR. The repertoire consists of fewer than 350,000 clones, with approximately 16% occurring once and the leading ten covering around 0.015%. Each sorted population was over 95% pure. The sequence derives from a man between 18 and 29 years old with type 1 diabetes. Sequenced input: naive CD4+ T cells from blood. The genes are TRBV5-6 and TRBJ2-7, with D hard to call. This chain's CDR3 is CASSSGHSYEQYF. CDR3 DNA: TGTGCCAGCAGCTCGGGTCATTCCTACGAGCAGTACTTC.